This T cell receptor beta chain came from a study of T cells in Graves' hyperthyroidism and ophthalmopathy. The ends were cut back, 3 bases at V and 3 bases at J, with 8 bases in the middle. CDR3 length equals 13 residues. Germline loops: CDR1 ENHRY, CDR2 SYGVKD. RNA transcripts were the template for amplifying TCR beta CDR3 regions. First-round RT-PCR with HTBI primers amplified the TCR CDR3 region. TCRdb passed the multiplex PCR reads through MiXCR, listing each CDR3 protein once. The sample gives about 640,000 distinct CDR3 sequences, roughly 15% of which show up once; under 15% is in the top ten. This clonotype was found a few times.

The clonotype was recovered from a woman aged 45 to 65 with Graves' ophthalmopathy. Sequenced input: blood. The chain combines TRBV10-3 with TRBJ1-1, with a possible D match to TRBD1 (5 bases). This CDR3 reads CAISEWGDTEAFF. The CDR3 nucleotides are TGTGCCATCAGTGAATGGGGGGACACTGAAGCTTTCTTT.